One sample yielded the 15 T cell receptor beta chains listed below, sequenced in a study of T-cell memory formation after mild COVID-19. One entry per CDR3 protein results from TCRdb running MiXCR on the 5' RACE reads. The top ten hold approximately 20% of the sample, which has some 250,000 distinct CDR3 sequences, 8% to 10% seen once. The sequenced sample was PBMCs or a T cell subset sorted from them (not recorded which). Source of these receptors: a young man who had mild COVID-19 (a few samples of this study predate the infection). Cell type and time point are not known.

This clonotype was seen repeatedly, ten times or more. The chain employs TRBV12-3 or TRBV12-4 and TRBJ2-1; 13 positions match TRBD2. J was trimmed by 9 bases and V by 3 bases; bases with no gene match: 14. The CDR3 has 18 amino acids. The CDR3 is CASSFGGRRLAGGGEQFF. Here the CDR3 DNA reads TGTGCCAGCAGTTTCGGAGGCCGAAGACTAGCGGGGGGCGGTGAGCAGTTCTTC.

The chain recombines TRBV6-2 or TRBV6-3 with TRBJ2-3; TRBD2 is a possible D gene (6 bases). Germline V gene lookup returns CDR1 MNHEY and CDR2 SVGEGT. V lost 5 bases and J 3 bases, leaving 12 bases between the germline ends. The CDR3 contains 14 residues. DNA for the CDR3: TGTGCCAGCAGTCACGGGACTCCGACAGATACGCAGTATTTT. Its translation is CASSHGTPTDTQYF.

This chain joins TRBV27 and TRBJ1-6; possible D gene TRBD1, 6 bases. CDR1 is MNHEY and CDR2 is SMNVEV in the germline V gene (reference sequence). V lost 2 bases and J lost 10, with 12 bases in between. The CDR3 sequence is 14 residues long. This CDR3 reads CASSLGGRTSPLHF. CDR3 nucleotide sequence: TGTGCCAGCAGTTTAGGGGGCAGAACATCACCCCTCCACTTT.

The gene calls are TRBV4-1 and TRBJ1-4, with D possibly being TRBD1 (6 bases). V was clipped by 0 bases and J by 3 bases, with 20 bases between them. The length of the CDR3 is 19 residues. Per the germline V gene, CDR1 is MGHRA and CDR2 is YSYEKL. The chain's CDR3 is CASSQDINLWGAANEKLFF. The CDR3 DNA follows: TGCGCCAGCAGCCAAGACATCAACCTCTGGGGGGCAGCTAATGAAAAACTGTTTTTT.

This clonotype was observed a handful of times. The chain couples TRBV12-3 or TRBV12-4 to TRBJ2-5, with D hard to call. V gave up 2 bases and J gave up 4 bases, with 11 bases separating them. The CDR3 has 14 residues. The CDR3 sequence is CASSLYRAPETQYF. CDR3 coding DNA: TGTGCCAGCAGTTTATATAGGGCCCCAGAGACCCAGTACTTC.

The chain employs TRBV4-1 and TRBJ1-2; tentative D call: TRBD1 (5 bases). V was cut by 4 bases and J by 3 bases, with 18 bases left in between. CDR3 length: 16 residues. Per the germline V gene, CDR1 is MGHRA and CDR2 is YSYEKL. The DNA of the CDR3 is TGCGCCAGCAGCCCGTCAGGGAGTCGTTTGGACTATGGCTACACCTTC. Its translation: CASSPSGSRLDYGYTF.

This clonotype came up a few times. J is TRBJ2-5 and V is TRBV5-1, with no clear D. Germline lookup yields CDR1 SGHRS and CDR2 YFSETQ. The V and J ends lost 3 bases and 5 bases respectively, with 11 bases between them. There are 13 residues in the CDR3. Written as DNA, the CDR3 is TGCGCCAGCAGCTACGCCCGGAGCGAGACCCAGTACTTC. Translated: CASSYARSETQYF.

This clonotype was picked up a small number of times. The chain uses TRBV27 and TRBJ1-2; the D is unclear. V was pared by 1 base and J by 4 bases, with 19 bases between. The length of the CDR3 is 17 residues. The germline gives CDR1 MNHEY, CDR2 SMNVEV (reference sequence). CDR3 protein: CASSLYVPQSSGYGYTF. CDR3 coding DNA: TGTGCCAGCAGTTTATACGTGCCCCAGAGTTCTGGCTATGGCTACACCTTC.

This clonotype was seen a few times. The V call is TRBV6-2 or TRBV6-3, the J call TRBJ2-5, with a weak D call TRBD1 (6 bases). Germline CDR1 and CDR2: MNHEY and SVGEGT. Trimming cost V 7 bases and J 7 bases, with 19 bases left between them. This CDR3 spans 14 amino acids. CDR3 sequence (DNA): TGTGCCAGCACCACGAGACAGGTGGCCTGGACCCAGTACTTC. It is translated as CASTTRQVAWTQYF.

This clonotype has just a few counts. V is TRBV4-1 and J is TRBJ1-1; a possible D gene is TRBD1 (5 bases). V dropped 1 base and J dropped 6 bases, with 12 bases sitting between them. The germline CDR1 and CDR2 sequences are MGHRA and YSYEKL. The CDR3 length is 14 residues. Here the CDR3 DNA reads TGCGCCAGCAGCCAAGTCCAGCAGGGCTCTGAAGCTTTCTTT. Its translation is CASSQVQQGSEAFF.

CDR3 bases: TGTGCCAGCGCTCGACAACCGGACTTCTCCTACGAGCAGTACTTC. This sequence encodes CASARQPDFSYEQYF. The genes are TRBV12-3 or TRBV12-4 and TRBJ2-7; weak D call: TRBD2 (5 bases). The CDR3 loop spans 15 amino acids. V was cut by 8 bases and J by 0 bases, with 17 bases left in between.

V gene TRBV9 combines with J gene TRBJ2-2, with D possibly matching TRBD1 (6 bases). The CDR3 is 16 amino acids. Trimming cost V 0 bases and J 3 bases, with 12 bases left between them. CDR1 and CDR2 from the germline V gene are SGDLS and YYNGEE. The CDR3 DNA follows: TGTGCCAGCAGCGTAGGGAGCAGGGGTGACACCGGGGAGCTGTTTTTT. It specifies CASSVGSRGDTGELFF.

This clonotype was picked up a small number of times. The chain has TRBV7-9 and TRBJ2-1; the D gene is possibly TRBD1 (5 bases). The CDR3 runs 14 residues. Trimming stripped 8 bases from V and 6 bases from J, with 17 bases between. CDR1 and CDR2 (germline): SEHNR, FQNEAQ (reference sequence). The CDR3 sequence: CASAHTFRGNEQFF. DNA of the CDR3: TGTGCCAGCGCTCATACATTTAGGGGCAATGAGCAGTTCTTC.

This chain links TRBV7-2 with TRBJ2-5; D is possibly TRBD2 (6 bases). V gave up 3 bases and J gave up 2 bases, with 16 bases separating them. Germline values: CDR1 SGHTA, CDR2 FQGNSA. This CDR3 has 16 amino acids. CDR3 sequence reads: CASSLDSGLRQETQYF. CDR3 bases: TGTGCCAGCAGCTTGGATAGCGGACTTAGACAAGAGACCCAGTACTTC.

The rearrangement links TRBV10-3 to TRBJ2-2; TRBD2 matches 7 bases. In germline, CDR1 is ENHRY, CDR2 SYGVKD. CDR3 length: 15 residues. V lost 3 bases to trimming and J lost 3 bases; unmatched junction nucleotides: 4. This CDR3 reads CAISDSAGHTGELFF. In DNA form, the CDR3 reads TGTGCCATCAGTGACTCAGCGGGGCACACCGGGGAGCTGTTTTTT.